These T cell receptor beta chains were read from a single sample in a study of blood T cell repertoires in COVID-19. Profiling relied on immunoSEQ multiplex PCR, and the TCRdb table lists in-frame clones only, not all of them. The profile shows approximately 360,000 clones, roughly 90% of them singletons. Sequences were obtained from PBMCs or T cells enriched from blood (not recorded which). The receptor source for this set is a woman in her 30s with acute COVID-19. The CDR3 runs from the conserved cysteine through the conserved F or W. D genes are given only for firm matches. Size is omitted from some rows. Given values are once, few, many or a class for expanded clones.

j_call clone_size v_call d_call cdr3_nt cdr3_aa
TRBJ1-5 - TRBV5-1 - TGCGCCAGCAGCTTGGGGGAGGGGGGCGATCAGCCCCAGCATTTT CASSLGEGGDQPQHF
TRBJ2-7 - TRBV5-1 TRBD1 TGCGCCAGCAGCTGGGGACAGGGCAACGAGCAGTACTTC CASSWGQGNEQYF
TRBJ2-3 - TRBV19 - TGTGCCAGTACCCCCCCGGGACTGGGGACAGATACGCAGTATTTT CASTPPGLGTDTQYF
TRBJ1-5 - TRBV5-5 - TGTGCCAGCAGCTTTTCGGCTTGGCAGGTAGAGCCCCAGCATTTT CASSFSAWQVEPQHF
TRBJ1-2 - TRBV5-1 - TGCGCCAGCAGCCTACAGGGTTCCCCCTATGGCTACACCTTC CASSLQGSPYGYTF
TRBJ2-7 once TRBV4-3 - TGCGCCAGCAGCCAAGATATTTTCGCCGGGTACGAGCAGTACTTC CASSQDIFAGYEQYF
TRBJ1-2 few TRBV13 TRBD1 TGTGCCAGCAGCTCCGAGACAGGGGAGGGCTACACCTTC CASSSETGEGYTF
TRBJ1-2 - TRBV7-2 - TGTGCCAGCAGCTTGGACAATTTCTATGGCTACACCTTC CASSLDNFYGYTF
TRBJ1-5 few TRBV27 - TGTGCCAGCAGCACTTGGAGGGAAAGCAATCAGCCCCAGCATTTT CASSTWRESNQPQHF
TRBJ1-2 - TRBV30 TRBD1 TGTGCCTGGGGGACAGGGGAGAATGGCTACACCTTC CAWGTGENGYTF
TRBJ1-4 - TRBV19 - TGTGCCAGTAGTATACAGGGGCTCGAGGAAAAACTGTTTTTT CASSIQGLEEKLFF
TRBJ1-2 - TRBV18 - TGTGCCAGCTCACCGGAGGCGCAGGGAGGCTATGGCTACACCTTC CASSPEAQGGYGYTF
TRBJ1-5 once TRBV19 TRBD1 TGTGCCAGTAGTCTAGAATTGACAGGGGTTCAGCCCCAGCATTTT CASSLELTGVQPQHF
TRBJ2-7 - TRBV3-1/TRBV3-2 TRBD2 TGTGCCAGCGGACTAGCGGGGGGGACCTACGAGCAGTACTTC CASGLAGGTYEQYF
TRBJ1-4 - TRBV19 TRBD1 TGTGCCAGTAGTATTACGGGGGACAGGTCTAATGAAAAACTGTTTTTT CASSITGDRSNEKLFF
TRBJ1-2 - TRBV7-9 - TGTGCCAGCAGCTTCGGTTCAGGGGAATATGGCTACACCTTC CASSFGSGEYGYTF
TRBJ1-4 - TRBV6-7 - TGTGCCAGCAGATACCCCCCAGCGCTCAATGAAAAACTGTTTTTT CASRYPPALNEKLFF
TRBJ2-5 - TRBV7-2 TRBD2 TGTGCCAGCAGCAACATAGCGGGGGGGCGGGAGACCCAGTACTTC CASSNIAGGRETQYF
TRBJ2-3 - TRBV10-3 - TGTGCCATCAGTGCCTACAGCACAGATACGCAGTATTTT CAISAYSTDTQYF
TRBJ1-5 - TRBV2 TRBD1 TGTGCCAGCAGCTGGGGACAGGGCGGCCATCAGCCCCAGCATTTT CASSWGQGGHQPQHF
TRBJ1-5 - TRBV19 - TGTGACTCTACGGAGCCCCAGCATTTT CDSTEPQHF
TRBJ1-1 - TRBV7-2 - TGTGCCAGCAGCTTACTGGGAGGGGACACTGAAGCTTTCTTT CASSLLGGDTEAFF
TRBJ2-2 - TRBV6-1 - TGTGCCAGCAGTGAAGCGGTCAGGACCGGGGAGCTGTTTTTT CASSEAVRTGELFF
TRBJ1-6 - TRBV27 - TGTGCCAGCAGTTTAGGGAGGGATTCACCCCTCCACTTT CASSLGRDSPLHF
TRBJ1-1 - TRBV18 - TGTGCCAGCACGCGGGGGAACACTGAAGCTTTCTTT CASTRGNTEAFF
TRBJ1-6 - TRBV9 - TGTGCCAGCAACCAAGGCGGTAGCTCCTATAATTCACCCCTCCACTTT CASNQGGSSYNSPLHF
TRBJ1-2 - TRBV10-2 - TGCGCCAGCAGTGAATCCGGGGGCTACACCTTC CASSESGGYTF
TRBJ2-7 - TRBV7-8 TRBD1 TGTGCCAGCAGCTTGACTTCCGACAGGGGGGGGTACGAGCAGTACTTC CASSLTSDRGGYEQYF
TRBJ1-2 - TRBV29-1 - TGCAGCGCCCGGGGTCTCCGACAGGAATCTAACTATGGCTACACCTTC CSARGLRQESNYGYTF
TRBJ1-2 - TRBV29-1 - TGCAGCGCTCTTGGAGCTAACTATGGCTACACCTTC CSALGANYGYTF
TRBJ2-7 - TRBV4-1 - TGCGCCAGCAGCCAAGACTTAGCGGAAGTATACGAGCAGTACTTC CASSQDLAEVYEQYF
TRBJ1-6 - TRBV9 - TGTGCCAGCAGCGTAGGGGCAGTTTCACCCCTCCACTTT CASSVGAVSPLHF
TRBJ2-1 - TRBV7-2 TRBD2 TGTGCCAGCAGCTTAGGTACTAGCGGGGTCTATGAGCAGTTCTTC CASSLGTSGVYEQFF
TRBJ1-6 once TRBV6-6 - TGTGCCAGCACTGAACAGGTGAATAATTCACCCCTCCACTTT CASTEQVNNSPLHF
TRBJ2-7 - TRBV19 - TGTGCCAGTAGTATAGATTCAGCGTTAACCTACGAGCAGTACTTC CASSIDSALTYEQYF
TRBJ2-7 - TRBV13 TRBD1 TGTGCCAGCAGCTTAGTGACAGGGATCCCCTACGAGCAGTACTTC CASSLVTGIPYEQYF
TRBJ1-3 - TRBV7-8 TRBD1 TGTGCCAGCAGCCCGTTTACCGTTGGACAGGGGAAACAAGCCTCTGGAAACACCATATATTTT CASSPFTVGQGKQASGNTIYF
TRBJ1-2 - TRBV15 - TGTGCCACCAGCAAGAGAACACCCGGAGGTGGCTACACCTTC CATSKRTPGGGYTF
TRBJ1-1 - TRBV27 TRBD1 TGTGCCAGCAGTCAATCACCCTTAGGGGGCTGGAACACTGAAGCTTTCTTT CASSQSPLGGWNTEAFF